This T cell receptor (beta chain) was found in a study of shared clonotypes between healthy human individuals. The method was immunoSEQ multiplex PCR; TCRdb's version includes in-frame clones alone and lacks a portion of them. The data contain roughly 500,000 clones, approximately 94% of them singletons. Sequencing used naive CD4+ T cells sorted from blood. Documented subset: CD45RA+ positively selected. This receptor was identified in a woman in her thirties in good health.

CDR3 nucleotides: TGTGCCAGCTCACCAACGTCACTAGCGGACTACGAGCAGTACTTC. Translated: CASSPTSLADYEQYF. V usage is TRBV18 and J usage is TRBJ2-7, with TRBD2 matching 8 bases. The CDR3 totals 15 residues. Germline loops: CDR1 KGHSH, CDR2 LQKENI. Germline trimming cut 2 bases from V and 3 bases from J; bases unmatched to any gene: 6. Full variable domain (missing parts from reference TRBV18 and TRBJ2-7): NAGVMQNPRHLVRRRGQEARLRCSPMKGHSHVYWYRQLPEEGLKFMVYLQKENIIDESGMPKERFSAEFPKEGPSILRIQQVVRGDSAAYFCASSPTSLADYEQYFGPGTRLTVT.